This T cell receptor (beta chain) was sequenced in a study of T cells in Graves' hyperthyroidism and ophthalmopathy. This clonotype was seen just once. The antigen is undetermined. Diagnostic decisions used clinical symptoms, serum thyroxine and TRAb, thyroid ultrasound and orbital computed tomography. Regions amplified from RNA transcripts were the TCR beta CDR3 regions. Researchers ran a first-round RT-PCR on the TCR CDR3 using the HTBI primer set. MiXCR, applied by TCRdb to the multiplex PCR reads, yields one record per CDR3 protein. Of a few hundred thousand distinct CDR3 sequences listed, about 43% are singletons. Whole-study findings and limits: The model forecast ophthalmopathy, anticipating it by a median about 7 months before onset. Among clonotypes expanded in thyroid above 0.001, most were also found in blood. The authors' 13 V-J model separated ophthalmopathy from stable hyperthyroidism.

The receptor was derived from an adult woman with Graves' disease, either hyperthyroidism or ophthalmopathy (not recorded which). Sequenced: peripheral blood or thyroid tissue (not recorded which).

Here the CDR3 DNA reads TGTGCCAGCAGCCCAGGACTAGGAGGGAATCAGCAGTTCTTC. This translates into CASSPGLGGNQQFF. The gene calls are TRBV7-3 and TRBJ2-1, with 7 bases that match TRBD2. Germline loops: CDR1 SGHTA, CDR2 FQGTGA. Losses at the gene ends were 5 bases for V and 11 bases for J; bases not matched to a gene: 12. CDR3 size: 14 residues.